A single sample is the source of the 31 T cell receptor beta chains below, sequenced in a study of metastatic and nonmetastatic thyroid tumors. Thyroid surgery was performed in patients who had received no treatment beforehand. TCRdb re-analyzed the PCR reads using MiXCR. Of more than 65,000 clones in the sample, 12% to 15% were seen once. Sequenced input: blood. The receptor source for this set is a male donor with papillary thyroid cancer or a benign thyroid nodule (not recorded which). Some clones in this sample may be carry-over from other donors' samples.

The CDR3 sequence: CSVEDLAGNYGYTF. As DNA, the CDR3 is TGCAGCGTTGAAGATCTTGCGGGGAACTATGGCTACACCTTC. The genes are TRBV29-1 and TRBJ1-2; D call uncertain. The germline V gene has CDR1 SQVTM and CDR2 ANQGSEA. V was pared by 0 bases and J by 2 bases, with 10 bases between. The CDR3 contains 14 residues.

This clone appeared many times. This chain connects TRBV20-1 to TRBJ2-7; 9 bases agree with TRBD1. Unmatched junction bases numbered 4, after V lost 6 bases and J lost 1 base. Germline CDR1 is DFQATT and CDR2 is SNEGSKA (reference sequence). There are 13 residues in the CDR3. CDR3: CSASTGGSYEQYV. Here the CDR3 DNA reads TGCAGTGCGTCGACAGGGGGTTCCTACGAGCAGTACGTC.

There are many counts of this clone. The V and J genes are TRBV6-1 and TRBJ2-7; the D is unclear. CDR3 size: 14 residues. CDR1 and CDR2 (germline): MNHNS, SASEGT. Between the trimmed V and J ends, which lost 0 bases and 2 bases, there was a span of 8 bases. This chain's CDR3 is CASSEASGTYEQYV. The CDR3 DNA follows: TGTGCCAGCAGTGAAGCGTCAGGTACCTACGAGCAGTACGTC.

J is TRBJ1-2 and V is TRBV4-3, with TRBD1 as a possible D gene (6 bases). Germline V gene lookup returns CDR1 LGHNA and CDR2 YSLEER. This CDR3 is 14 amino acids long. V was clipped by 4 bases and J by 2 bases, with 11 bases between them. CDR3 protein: CASSLITGNYGYTF. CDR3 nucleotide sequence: TGCGCCAGCAGCCTAATTACAGGGAACTATGGCTACACCTTC.

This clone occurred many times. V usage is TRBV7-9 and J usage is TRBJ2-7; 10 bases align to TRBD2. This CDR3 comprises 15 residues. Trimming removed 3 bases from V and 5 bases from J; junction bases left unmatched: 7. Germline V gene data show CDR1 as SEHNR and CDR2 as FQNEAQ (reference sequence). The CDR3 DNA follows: TGTGCCAGCAGCTTGAGCGGTACTAGCGGGGACGAGCAGTACGTC. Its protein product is CASSLSGTSGDEQYV.

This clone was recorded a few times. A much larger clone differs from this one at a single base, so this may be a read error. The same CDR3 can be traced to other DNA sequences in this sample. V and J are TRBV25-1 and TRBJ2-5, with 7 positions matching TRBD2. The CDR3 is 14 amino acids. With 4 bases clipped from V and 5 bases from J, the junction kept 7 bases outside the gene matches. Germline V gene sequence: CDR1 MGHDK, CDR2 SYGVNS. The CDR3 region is CASSAPGGGETQYF. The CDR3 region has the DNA TGTGCCAGCAGTGCCCCGGGGGGTGGGGAGACCCAGTACTTC.

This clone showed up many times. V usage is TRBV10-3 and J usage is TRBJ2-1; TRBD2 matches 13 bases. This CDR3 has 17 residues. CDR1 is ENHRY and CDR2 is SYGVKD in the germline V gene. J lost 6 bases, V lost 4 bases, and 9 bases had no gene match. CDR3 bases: TGTGCCATCAGTGGTCAGACTAGCGGGAGGATAAGCAATGAGCAGTTCTTC. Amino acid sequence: CAISGQTSGRISNEQFF.

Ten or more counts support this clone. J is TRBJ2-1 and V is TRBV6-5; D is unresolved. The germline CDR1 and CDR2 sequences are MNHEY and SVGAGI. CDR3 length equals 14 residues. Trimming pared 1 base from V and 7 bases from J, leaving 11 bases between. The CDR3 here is CASSYFDNSNEQFF. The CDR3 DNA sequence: TGTGCCAGCAGTTACTTCGACAACAGTAATGAGCAGTTCTTC.

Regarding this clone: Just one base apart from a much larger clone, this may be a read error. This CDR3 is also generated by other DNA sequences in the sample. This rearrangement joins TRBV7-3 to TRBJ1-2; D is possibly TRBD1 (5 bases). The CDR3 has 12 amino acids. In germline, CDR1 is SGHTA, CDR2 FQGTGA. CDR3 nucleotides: TGTGTCATCCCAGGACAAGGCTATGGCTACACCTTC. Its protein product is CVIPGQGYGYTF.

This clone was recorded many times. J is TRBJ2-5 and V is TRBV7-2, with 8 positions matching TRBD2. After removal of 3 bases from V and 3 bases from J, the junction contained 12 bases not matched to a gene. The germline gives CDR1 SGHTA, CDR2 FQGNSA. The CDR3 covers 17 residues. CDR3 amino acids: CASSFGQAGALKETQYF. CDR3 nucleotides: TGTGCCAGCAGCTTCGGTCAAGCGGGAGCCCTTAAAGAGACCCAGTACTTC.

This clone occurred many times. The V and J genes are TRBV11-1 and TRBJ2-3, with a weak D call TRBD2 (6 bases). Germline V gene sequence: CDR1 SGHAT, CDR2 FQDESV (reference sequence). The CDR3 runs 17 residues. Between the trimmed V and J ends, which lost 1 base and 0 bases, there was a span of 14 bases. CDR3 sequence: CASSLGRGTISTDTQYF. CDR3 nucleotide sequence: TGTGCCAGCAGCTTAGGGCGCGGGACCATTAGCACAGATACGCAGTATTTT. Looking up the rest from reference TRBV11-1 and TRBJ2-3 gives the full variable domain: EAEVAQSPRYKITEKSQAVAFWCDPISGHATLYWYRQILGQGPELLVQFQDESVVDDSQLPKDRFSAERLKGVDSTLKIQPAELGDSAMYLCASSLGRGTISTDTQYFGPGTRLTVL.

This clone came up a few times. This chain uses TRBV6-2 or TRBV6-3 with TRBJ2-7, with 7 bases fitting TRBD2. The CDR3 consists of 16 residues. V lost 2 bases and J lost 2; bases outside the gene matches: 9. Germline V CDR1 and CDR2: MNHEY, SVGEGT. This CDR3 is CASSYTPDSGAYEQYF. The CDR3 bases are TGTGCCAGCAGTTACACCCCCGACAGCGGGGCCTACGAGCAGTACTTC.

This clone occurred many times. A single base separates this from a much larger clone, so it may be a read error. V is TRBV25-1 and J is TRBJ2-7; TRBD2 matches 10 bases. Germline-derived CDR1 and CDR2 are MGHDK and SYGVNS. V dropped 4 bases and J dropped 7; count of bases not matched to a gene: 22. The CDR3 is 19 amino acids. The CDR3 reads CASSAAGASGSLHVGEQYF. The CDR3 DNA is TGTGCCAGCAGTGCGGCGGGGGCTAGCGGGAGCCTCCACGTAGGAGAGCAGTACTTC.

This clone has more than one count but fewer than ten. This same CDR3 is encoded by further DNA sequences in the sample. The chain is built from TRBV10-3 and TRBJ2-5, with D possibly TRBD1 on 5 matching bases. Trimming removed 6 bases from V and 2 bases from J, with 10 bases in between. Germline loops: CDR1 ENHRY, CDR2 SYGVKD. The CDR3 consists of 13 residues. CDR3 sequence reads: CAISQGSQETQYF. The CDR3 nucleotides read TGTGCCATCAGCCAGGGTAGTCAAGAGACCCAGTACTTC.

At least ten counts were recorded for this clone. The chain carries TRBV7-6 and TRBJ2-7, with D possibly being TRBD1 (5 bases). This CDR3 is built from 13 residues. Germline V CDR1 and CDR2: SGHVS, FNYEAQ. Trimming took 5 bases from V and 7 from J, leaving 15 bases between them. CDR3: CASSQSQGFEQYF. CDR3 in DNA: TGTGCCAGCAGCCAATCTCAGGGATTTGAGCAGTACTTC.

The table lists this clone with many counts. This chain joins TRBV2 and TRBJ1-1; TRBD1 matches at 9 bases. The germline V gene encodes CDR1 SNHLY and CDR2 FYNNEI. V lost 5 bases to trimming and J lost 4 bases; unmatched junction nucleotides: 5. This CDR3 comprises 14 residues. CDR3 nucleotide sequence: TGTGCCAGCAGTCTCACAGGGGGCGGCACTGAAGCTTTCTTT. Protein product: CASSLTGGGTEAFF.

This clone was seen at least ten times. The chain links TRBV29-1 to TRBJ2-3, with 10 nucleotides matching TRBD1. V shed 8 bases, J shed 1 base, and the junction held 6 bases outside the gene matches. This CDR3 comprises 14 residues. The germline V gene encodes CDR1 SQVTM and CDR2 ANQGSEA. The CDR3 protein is CSPTGTGGTDTQYF. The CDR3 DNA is TGCAGCCCGACCGGGACAGGGGGCACAGATACGCAGTATTTT.

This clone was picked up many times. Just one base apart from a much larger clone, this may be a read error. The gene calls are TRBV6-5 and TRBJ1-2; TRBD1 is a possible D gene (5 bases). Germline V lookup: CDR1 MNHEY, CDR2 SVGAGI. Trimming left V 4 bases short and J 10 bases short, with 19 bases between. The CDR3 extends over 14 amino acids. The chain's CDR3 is CASSSLTGTMVYTF. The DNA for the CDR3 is TGTGCCAGCAGTTCCCTCACAGGAACAATGGTCTACACCTTC.

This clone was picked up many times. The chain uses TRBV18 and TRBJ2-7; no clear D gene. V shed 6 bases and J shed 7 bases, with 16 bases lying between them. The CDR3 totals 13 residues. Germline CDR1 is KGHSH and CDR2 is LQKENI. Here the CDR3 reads CASSNRTIGEQYV. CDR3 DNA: TGTGCCAGCTCGAACCGCACAATCGGGGAGCAGTACGTC.

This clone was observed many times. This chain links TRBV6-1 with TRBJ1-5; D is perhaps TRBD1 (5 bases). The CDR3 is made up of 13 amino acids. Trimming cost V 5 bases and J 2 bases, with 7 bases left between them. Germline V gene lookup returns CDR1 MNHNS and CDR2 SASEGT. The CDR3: CASSLGRNQPQHF. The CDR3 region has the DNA TGTGCCAGCAGTTTGGGACGCAATCAGCCCCAGCATTTT.

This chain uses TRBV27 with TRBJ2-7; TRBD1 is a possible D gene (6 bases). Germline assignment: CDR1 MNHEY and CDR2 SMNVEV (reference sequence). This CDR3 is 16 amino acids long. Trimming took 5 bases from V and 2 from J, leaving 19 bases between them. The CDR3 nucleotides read TGTGCCAGCAGTACGAACCCTAGGGGGTTACCCTACGAGCAGTACTTC. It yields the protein CASSTNPRGLPYEQYF.

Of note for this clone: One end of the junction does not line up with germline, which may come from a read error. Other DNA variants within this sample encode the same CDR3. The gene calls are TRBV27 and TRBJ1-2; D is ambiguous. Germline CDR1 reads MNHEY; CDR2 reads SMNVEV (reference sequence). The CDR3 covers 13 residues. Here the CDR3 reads CASSSKGYYGYTF. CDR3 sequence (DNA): TGCGCCAGCAGTTCCAAAGGATACTATGGCTACACCTTC.

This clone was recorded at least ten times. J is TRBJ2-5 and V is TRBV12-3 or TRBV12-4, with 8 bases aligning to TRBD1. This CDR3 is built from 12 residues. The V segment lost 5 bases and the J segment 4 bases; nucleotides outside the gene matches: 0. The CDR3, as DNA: TGTGCCAGCAGTGACAGGGGAGAGACCCAGTACTTC. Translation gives CASSDRGETQYF.

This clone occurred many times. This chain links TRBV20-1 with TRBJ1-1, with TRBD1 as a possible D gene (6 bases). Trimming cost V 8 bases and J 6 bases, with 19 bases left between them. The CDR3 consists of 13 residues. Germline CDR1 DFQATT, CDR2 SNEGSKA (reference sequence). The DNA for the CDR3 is TGCAGTTCCCTATTCGGGGGGCGGGCTGAAGCTTTCTTT. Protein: CSSLFGGRAEAFF.

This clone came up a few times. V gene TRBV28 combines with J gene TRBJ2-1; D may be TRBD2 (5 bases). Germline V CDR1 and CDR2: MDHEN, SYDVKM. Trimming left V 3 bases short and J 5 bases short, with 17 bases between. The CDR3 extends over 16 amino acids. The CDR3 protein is CASSFPRSGIDNEQFF. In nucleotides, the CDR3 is TGTGCCAGCAGTTTCCCCCGAAGCGGTATCGACAATGAGCAGTTCTTC.

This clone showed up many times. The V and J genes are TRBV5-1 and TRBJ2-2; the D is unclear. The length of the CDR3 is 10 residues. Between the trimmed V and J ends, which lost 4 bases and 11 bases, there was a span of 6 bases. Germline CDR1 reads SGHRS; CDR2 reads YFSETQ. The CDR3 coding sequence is TGCGCCAGCAGCCTCCCCGAGCTGTTTTTT. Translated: CASSLPELFF.

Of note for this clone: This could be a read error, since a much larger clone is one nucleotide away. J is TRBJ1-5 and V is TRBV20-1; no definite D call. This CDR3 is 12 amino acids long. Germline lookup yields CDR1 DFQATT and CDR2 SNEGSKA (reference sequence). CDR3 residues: CSALPAGQPQNF. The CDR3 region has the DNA TGCAGTGCTCTACCGGCAGGTCAGCCCCAGAATTTT.

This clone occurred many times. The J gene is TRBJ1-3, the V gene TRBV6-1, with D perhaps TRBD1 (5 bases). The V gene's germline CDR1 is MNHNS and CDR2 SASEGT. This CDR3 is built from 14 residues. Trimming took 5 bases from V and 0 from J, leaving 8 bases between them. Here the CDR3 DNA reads TGTGCCAGCAGTCCCCAGGGCTCTGGAAACACCATATATTTT. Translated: CASSPQGSGNTIYF.

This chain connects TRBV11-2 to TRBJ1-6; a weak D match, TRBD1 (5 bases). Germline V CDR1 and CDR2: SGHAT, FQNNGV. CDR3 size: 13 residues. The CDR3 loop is CACSLAAGSPLHF. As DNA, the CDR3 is TGTGCGTGCAGCTTAGCGGCAGGGTCACCCCTCCACTTT.

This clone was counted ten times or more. The CDR3 nucleotides read TGCGCCAGCAGTGAGTCCGGACAGGGTAGGCAGCCCCAGCATTTT. Amino acid sequence: CASSESGQGRQPQHF. The chain has TRBV10-2 and TRBJ1-5; TRBD1 aligns across 8 bases. V was pared by 0 bases and J by 7 bases, with 5 bases of the junction left unmatched. Germline CDR1 and CDR2: WSHSY and SAAADI. The CDR3 runs to 15 residues.

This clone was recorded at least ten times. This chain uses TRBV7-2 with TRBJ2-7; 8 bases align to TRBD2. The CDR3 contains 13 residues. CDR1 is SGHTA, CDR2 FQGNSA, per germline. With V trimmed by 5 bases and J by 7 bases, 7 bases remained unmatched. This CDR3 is CASSREREREQYF. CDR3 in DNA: TGTGCCAGCAGCCGAGAGCGGGAGCGGGAGCAGTACTTC.